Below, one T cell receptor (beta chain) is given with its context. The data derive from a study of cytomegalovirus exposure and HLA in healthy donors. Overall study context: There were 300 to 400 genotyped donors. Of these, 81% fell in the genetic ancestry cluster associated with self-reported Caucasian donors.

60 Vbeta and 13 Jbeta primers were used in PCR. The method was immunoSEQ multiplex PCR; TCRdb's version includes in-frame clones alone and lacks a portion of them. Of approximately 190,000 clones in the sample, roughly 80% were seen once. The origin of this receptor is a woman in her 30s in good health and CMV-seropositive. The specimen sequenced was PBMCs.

CDR3 sequence (DNA): TGTGCCAGTATGCCAGGGTCCATAAAGAATTCACCCCTCCACTTT. It is translated as CASMPGSIKNSPLHF. The J gene is TRBJ1-6, the V gene TRBV19, with a tentative D call TRBD1 (5 bases). The CDR3 has 15 amino acids. The ends were cut back, 7 bases at V and 7 bases at J, with 17 bases in the middle. CDR1 is LNHDA and CDR2 is SQIVND in the germline V gene (reference sequence).